The present T cell receptor beta chain was sequenced within a study of blood T cell repertoires in COVID-19. Looking at the study overall: Acute and convalescent COVID-19 samples came from the United States, Italy and Spain. T cells, B-cell-depleted T cells, or PBMCs provided the cDNA or gDNA that served as material.

The CDR3 is made up of 14 amino acids. Trimming stripped 0 bases from V and 7 bases from J, with 10 bases between. Germline V gives CDR1 MNHEY, CDR2 SVGAGI. As originally analysed: Estimation of nucleated cell counts relied on the amplification of reference gene primers. The assay was immunoSEQ multiplex PCR, and TCRdb's table has in-frame clones only and misses some. V and J calls and clone size follow that table, whereas D and trimming were derived from the DNA. The sample lists approximately 200,000 clones; roughly 84% were seen once. This TCR was recovered from a man between 35 and 55 years old with active or convalescent COVID-19. V usage is TRBV6-5 and J usage is TRBJ1-5, with D unresolved. The sample taken for sequencing was peripheral blood. CDR3 sequence reads: CASSYSRVEQPQHF. As DNA, the CDR3 is TGTGCCAGCAGTTACTCGAGAGTTGAGCAGCCCCAGCATTTT.